This T cell receptor beta chain was captured in a study of T-cell memory formation after mild COVID-19 (dated by TCRdb to the early 2020s). In terms of the full investigation: TCR sequence clusters from the two donors were found to be largely donor specific. Longitudinal TCRalpha and TCRbeta repertoire sequencing tracked T-cell clones expanding and contracting after mild COVID-19 in two donors. The cohort comprised two young, previously healthy adult volunteers, one female and one male.

Between the V and J ends, shortened by 4 bases and 8 bases respectively, the junction contains 14 bases. CDR1 SGHVS and CDR2 FNYEAQ are derived from the germline V gene. From the cysteine through the phenylalanine, the CDR3 covers 14 amino acids. Only the CDR3 DNA stays, 42 bases, in frame from base 1. Points the paper makes about the study in general: The study covered only a couple of mild cases, and larger cohorts including severe cases with pre-infection samples were considered necessary. SARS-CoV-2 specificity was not confirmed for the second-wave clones peaking on day 37. Clones that contracted from day 15 to 85 showed balanced CD4/CD8 phenotypes, whereas a second wave of clones that expanded from day 15 to 37 leaned towards CD4+. Some responding clones were detected in pre-infection memory, suggesting pre-existing cross-reactive memory T cells joined the SARS-CoV-2 response. Contracting CD4+ clones turned up mainly in the CM and EM memory subsets, whereas EMRA was where CD8+ clones were enriched.

Sequencer: Illumina NovaSeq 6000. TCRalpha and TCRbeta cDNA libraries were built by 5'RACE with constant-segment primers, adding sample barcodes and unique molecular identifiers. Trizol reagent was used to extract RNA from every sample. The libraries were amplified in two PCR steps, and the second step added a second sample barcode and Illumina TruSeq adapters. The libraries were sequenced on an Illumina NovaSeq using 2 x 150 bp paired-end reads. The source study handled its data this way. Demultiplexing of reads and collapsing into UMI-guided consensus sequences were performed with migec v1.2.7. Using mixcr v2.1.11, UMI consensuses were aligned to TRA and TRB V and J templates and then assembled into clonotypes. A clonotype was counted as expanded or contracted only if both edgeR and NoisET called the change significant, with noise models trained on biological replicates. edgeR calls used a false discovery rate-adjusted p below 0.01 and a log2 fold-change threshold of 1. As an exploratory analysis of dynamics, PCA with hierarchical clustering was applied to max-normalized trajectories of the 1000 most abundant clonotypes. The CD4 or CD8 phenotype of responding clones was assigned using the separately sequenced CD4+ and CD8+ repertoires. The public sequencing data were trimmed at Q25 with fastp and processed into clonotypes with MiXCR by TCRdb, which kept only in-frame beta chains. Every CDR3 protein is listed once, alongside the most common genes and DNA of its rows. Clone size and V and J calls follow TCRdb, not the original study. This sample is represented by hundreds of thousands of distinct CDR3 sequences; around 17% of them were singletons. Roughly 21% of the sample goes to the ten largest clones.

To note about this clonotype: It has no known antigen specificity. It has no much larger one-base neighbor in the sample; base qualities were not kept.

Ficoll-Paque density gradient centrifugation was used to isolate PBMCs. This clonotype originated in a man between 18 and 29 years old who had mild COVID-19 (a few samples of this study predate the infection). The sample titles of this study are shuffled in the database, so cell type and time point are left out; the donor was told from shared clones. The chain couples TRBV7-6 to TRBJ1-4; D gene: possibly TRBD1, on 6 matching bases. The sequenced sample consisted of PBMCs or a T cell subset sorted from them (not recorded which). The CDR3 region reads CASSSSTGGEKLFF. Here is the DNA: TGTGCCAGCAGCTCGTCGACCGGGGGCGAAAAACTGTTTTTT. Here the CDR3 is joined to the reference TRBV7-6 and TRBJ1-4 genes, and the full variable domain is: GAGVSQSPRYKVTKRGQDVALRCDPISGHVSLYWYRQALGQGPEFLTYFNYEAQQDKSGLPNDRFSAERPEGSISTLTIQRTEQRDSAMYRCASSSSTGGEKLFFGSGTQLSVL.